This T cell receptor (beta chain) stems from a study of spatial heterogeneity in lung cancer. V lost 5 bases to trimming and J lost 3 bases; unmatched junction nucleotides: 13. Germline assignment: CDR1 SGHVS and CDR2 FNYEAQ. The CDR3 loop spans 18 amino acids. Time point reported: sample taken at primary tumor resection. Unsorted samples of tumor, nontumor lung or frozen PBMC had their whole RNA sequenced. Individual TCR cDNA molecules each bore their own unique molecular identifier. Each CDR3 protein is one row after TCRdb ran MiXCR on the 5' RACE reads. The table lists more than 20,000 distinct CDR3 sequences, less than 20% of them singletons. This clonotype was observed many times. What it binds is unknown. Study conclusions and caveats: Tumor mutation count correlated with how many alpha and beta TCRs expanded intratumorally. Ubiquitous and regional nonsynonymous mutation counts were tracked by ubiquitous and regional expanded TCR counts, respectively.

The chain joins TRBV7-6 to TRBJ2-7; 13 bases line up with TRBD2. Sequenced material: lung tumor tissue, taken at surgery. This clonotype originated in a female donor with early-stage non-small cell lung cancer. In DNA, the CDR3 is TGTGCCAGCAGCCCGAGCACTAGCGGGAGGGCCCCTGGCTACGAGCAGTACTTC. This translates into CASSPSTSGRAPGYEQYF.